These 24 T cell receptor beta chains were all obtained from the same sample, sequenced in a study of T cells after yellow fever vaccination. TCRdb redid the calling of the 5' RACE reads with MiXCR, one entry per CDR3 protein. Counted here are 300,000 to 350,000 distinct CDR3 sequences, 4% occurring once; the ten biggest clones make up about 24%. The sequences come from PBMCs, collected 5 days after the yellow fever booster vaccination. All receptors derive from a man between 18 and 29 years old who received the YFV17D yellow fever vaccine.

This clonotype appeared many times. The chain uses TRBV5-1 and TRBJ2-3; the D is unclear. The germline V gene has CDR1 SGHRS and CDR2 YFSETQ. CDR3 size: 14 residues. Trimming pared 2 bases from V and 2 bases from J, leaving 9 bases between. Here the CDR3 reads CASSFDGSTDTQYF. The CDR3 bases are TGCGCCAGCAGCTTTGACGGATCCACAGATACGCAGTATTTT.

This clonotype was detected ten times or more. The CDR3 region has the DNA TGTGCCAGCAGCGACGGACCCCCCGGGGAGAATGATACGCAGTATTTT. Protein sequence: CASSDGPPGENDTQYF. V usage is TRBV9 and J usage is TRBJ2-3; possible D gene TRBD2, 5 bases. Germline CDR1 SGDLS, CDR2 YYNGEE. CDR3 length equals 16 residues. V lost 3 bases to trimming and J lost 6 bases, with 20 bases between them.

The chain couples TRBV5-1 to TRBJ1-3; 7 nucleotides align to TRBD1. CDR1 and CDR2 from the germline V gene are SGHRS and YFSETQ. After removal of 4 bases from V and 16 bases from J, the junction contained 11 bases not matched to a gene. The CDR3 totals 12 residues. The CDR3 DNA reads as TGCGCCAGCAGCGAGACTCCGGGACAGTCTTATTTT. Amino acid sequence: CASSETPGQSYF. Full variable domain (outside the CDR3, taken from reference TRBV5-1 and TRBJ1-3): KAGVTQTPRYLIKTRGQQVTLSCSPISGHRSVSWYQQTPGQGLQFLFEYFSETQRNKGNFPGRFSGRQFSNSRSEMNVSTLELGDSALYLCASSETPGQSYFGEGSWLTVV.

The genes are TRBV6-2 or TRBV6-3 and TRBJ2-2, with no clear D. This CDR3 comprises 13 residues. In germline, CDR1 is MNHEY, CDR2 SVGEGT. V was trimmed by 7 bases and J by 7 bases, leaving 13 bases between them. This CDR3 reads CASTHLIIGELFF. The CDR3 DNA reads TGTGCCAGCACCCATCTTATCATCGGGGAGCTGTTTTTT.

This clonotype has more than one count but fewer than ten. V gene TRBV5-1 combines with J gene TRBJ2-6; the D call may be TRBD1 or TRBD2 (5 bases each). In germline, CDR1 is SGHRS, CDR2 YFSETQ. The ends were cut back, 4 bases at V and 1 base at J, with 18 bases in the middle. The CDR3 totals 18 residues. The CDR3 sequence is CASSARVGTPSGANVLTF. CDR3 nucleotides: TGCGCCAGCAGCGCGAGGGTAGGGACGCCTTCTGGGGCCAACGTCCTGACTTTC.

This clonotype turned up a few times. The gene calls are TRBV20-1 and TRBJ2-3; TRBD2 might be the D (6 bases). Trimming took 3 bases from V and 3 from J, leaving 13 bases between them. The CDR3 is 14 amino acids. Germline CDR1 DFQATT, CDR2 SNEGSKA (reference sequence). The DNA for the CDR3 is TGCAGTGCTAGCGTCTACCGGGGGACAGATACGCAGTATTTT. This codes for CSASVYRGTDTQYF.

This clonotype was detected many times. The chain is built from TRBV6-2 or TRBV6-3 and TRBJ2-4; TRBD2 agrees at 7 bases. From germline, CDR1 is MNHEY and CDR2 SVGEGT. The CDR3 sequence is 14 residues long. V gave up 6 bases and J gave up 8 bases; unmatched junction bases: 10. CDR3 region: CASSSGTAGDIQYF. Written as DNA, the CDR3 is TGTGCCAGCAGCTCCGGGACTGCGGGAGACATTCAGTACTTC.

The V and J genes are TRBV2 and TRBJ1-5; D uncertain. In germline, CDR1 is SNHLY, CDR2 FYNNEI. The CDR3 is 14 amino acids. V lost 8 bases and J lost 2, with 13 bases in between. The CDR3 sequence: CASGPERGNQPQHF. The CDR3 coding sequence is TGTGCCAGCGGGCCCGAGAGGGGCAATCAGCCCCAGCATTTT.

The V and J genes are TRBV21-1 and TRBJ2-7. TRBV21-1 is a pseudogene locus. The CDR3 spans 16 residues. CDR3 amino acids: CASSKIGVLGNYEQYV. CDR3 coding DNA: TGTGCCAGCAGCAAAATTGGCGTCCTCGGAAATTACGAGCAGTACGTC.

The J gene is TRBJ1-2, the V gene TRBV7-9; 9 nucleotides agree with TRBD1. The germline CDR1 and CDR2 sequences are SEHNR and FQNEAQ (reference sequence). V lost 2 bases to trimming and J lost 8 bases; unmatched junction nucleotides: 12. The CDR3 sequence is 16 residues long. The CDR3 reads CASSLQYLGQGKGYTF. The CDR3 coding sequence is TGTGCCAGCAGCTTACAATATCTGGGACAGGGAAAAGGCTACACCTTC.

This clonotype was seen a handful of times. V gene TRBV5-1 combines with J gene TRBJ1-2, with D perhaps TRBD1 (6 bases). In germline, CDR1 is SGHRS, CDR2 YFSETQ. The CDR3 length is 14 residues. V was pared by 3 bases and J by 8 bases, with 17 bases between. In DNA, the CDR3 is TGCGCCAGCAGCTATAATGGGGGCGCGGGCGGCTACACCTTC. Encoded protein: CASSYNGGAGGYTF.

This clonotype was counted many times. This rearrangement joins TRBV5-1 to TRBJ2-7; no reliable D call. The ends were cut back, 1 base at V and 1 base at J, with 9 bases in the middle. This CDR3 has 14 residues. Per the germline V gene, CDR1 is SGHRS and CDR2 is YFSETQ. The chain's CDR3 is CASSLTGSSYEQYF. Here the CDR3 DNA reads TGCGCCAGCAGCTTGACGGGTTCATCCTACGAGCAGTACTTC.

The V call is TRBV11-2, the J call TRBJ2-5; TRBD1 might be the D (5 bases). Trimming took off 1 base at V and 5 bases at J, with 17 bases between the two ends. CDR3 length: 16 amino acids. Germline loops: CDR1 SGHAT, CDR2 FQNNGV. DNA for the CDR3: TGTGCCAGCAGCTTAGGGAACAGTCTCCCAGGGGAGACCCAGTACTTC. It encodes CASSLGNSLPGETQYF.

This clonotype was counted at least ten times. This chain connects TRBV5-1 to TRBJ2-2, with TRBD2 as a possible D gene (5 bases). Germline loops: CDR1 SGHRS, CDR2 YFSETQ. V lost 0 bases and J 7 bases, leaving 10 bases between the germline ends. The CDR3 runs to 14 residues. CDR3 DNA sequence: TGCGCCAGCAGCTTGGGGACTGAGAGCGGGGAGCTGTTTTTT. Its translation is CASSLGTESGELFF.

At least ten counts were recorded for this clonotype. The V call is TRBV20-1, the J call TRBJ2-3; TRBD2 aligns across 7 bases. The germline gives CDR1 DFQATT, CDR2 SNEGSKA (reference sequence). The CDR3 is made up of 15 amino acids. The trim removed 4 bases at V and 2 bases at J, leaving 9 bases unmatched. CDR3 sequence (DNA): TGCAGTGCTAACTTCCCTAGCGGCAACACAGATACGCAGTATTTT. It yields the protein CSANFPSGNTDTQYF.

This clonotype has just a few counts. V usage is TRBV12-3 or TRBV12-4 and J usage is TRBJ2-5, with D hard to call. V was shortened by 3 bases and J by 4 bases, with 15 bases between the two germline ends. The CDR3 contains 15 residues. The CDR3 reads CASSFNLGMRETQYF. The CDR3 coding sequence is TGTGCCAGCAGTTTTAATCTGGGGATGAGAGAGACCCAGTACTTC.

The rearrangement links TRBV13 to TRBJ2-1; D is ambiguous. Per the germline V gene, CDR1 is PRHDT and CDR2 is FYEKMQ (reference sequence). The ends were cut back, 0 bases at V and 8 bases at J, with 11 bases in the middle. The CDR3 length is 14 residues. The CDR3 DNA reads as TGTGCCAGCAGCTTAGGTCCAAACGTCGATGAGCAGTTCTTC. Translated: CASSLGPNVDEQFF.

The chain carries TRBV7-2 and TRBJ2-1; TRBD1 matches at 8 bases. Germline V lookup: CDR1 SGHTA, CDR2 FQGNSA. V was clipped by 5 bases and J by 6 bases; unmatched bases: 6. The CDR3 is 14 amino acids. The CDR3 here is CASSLAGTGNEQFF. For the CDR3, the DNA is TGTGCCAGCAGCCTGGCCGGGACAGGCAATGAGCAGTTCTTC.

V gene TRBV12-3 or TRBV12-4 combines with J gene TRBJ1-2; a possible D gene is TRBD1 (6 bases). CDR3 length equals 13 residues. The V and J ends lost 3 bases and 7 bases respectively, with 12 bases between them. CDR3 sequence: CASSFRDMSGYTF. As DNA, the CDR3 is TGTGCCAGCAGTTTTCGGGACATGAGTGGCTACACCTTC.

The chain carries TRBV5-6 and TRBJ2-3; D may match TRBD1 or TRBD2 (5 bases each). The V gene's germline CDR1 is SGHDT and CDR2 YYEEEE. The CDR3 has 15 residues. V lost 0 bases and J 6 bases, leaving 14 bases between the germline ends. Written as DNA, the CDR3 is TGTGCCAGCAGCTTGGGAGGGACCCCCTTGGATACGCAGTATTTT. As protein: CASSLGGTPLDTQYF.

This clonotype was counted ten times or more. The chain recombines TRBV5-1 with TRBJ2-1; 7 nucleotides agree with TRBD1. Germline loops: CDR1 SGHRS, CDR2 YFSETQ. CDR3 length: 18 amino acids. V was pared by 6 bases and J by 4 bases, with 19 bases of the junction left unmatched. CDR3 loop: CASMTGDRPSRRYNEQFF. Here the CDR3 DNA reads TGCGCCAGCATGACCGGGGACAGACCTAGTAGGCGTTACAATGAGCAGTTCTTC.

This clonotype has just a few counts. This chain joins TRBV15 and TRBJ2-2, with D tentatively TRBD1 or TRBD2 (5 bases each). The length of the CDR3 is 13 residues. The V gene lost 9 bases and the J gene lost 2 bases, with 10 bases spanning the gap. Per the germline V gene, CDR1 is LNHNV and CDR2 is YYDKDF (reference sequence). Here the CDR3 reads CATRDLNTGELFF. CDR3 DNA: TGTGCCACACGGGACCTTAACACCGGGGAGCTGTTTTTT.

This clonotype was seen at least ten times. CDR3 sequence: CASSLVRGLASYEQYF. In DNA, the CDR3 is TGTGCCAGCAGCTTAGTGAGAGGCCTCGCCTCCTACGAGCAGTACTTC. V is TRBV7-2 and J is TRBJ2-7; D ambiguous. The CDR3 covers 16 residues. The V gene lost 1 base and the J gene lost 0 bases, with 13 bases spanning the gap. Germline V lookup: CDR1 SGHTA, CDR2 FQGNSA. The full variable domain, with the rest looked up from reference TRBV7-2 and TRBJ2-7, is GAGVSQSPSNKVTEKGKDVELRCDPISGHTALYWYRQSLGQGLEFLIYFQGNSAPDKSGLPSDRFSAERTGGSVSTLTIQRTQQEDSAVYLCASSLVRGLASYEQYFGPGTRLTVT.

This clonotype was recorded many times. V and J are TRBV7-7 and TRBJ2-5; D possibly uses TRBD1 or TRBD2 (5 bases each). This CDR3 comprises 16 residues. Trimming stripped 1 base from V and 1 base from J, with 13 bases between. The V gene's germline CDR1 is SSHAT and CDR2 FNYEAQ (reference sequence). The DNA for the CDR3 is TGTGCCAGCAGCTTAGGAGGGGCCCCTCTCCAAGAGACCCAGTACTTC. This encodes CASSLGGAPLQETQYF.